The clone carrying this T cell receptor (beta chain) turned up a few times. Antigen: not known. These data come from a study of early T cells in non-severe SARS-CoV-2 infection. Whole-study context: With bulk RNA from unsorted whole blood as input, sequencing yielded unpaired chains.

Findings and caveats of the study: Matches to VDJdb favored anti-spike CD8 responses and missed private and CD4 specificities.

Attached unique molecular identifiers marked individual cDNA molecules. One entry per CDR3 protein results from TCRdb running MiXCR on the 5' RACE reads. Of more than 90,000 distinct CDR3 sequences detected, 13% appear once; the ten largest clones hold around 2%. The sequenced material came from whole blood. This sequence was found in an adult who was a healthcare worker with PCR-confirmed SARS-CoV-2 infection or an uninfected control (not recorded which).

CDR3: CASSAADRGSSNTQYF. DNA of the CDR3: TGCGCCAGCAGCGCAGCTGACAGGGGGTCATCAAATACGCAGTATTTT. The J gene is TRBJ2-3, the V gene TRBV5-1; 9 bases map to TRBD1. Germline V gives CDR1 SGHRS, CDR2 YFSETQ. J was trimmed by 7 bases and V by 4 bases; bases with no gene match: 13. The CDR3 totals 16 residues.